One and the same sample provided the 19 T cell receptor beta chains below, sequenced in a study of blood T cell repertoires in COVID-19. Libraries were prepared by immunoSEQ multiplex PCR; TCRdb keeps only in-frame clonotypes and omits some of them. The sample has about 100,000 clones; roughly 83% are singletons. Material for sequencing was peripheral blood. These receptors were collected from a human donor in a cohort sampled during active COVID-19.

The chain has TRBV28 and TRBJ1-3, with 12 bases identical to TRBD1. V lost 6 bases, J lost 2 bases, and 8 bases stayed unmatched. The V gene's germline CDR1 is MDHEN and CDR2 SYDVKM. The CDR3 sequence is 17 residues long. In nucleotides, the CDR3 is TGTGCCAGCAGCACGGGGGACAGGGGGCGAACTGGAAACACCATATATTTT. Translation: CASSTGDRGRTGNTIYF.

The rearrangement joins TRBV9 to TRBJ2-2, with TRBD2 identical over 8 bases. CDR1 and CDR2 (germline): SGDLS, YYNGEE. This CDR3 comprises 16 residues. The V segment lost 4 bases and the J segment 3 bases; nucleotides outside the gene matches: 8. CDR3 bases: TGTGCCAGCAGCCCCCCCCGAGCGGGAGACACCGGGGAGCTGTTTTTT. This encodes CASSPPRAGDTGELFF.

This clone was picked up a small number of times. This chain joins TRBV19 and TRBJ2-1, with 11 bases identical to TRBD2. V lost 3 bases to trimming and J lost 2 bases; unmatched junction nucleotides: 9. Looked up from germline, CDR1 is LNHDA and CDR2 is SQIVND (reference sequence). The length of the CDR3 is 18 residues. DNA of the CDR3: TGTGCCAGTAGTATCCATTCCGGGACTAGCGGTGCCTACAATGAGCAGTTCTTC. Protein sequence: CASSIHSGTSGAYNEQFF.

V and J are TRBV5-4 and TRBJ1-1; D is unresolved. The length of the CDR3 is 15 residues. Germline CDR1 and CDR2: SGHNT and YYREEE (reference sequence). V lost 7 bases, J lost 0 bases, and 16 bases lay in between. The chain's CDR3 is CASGTERVMNTEAFF. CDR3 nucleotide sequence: TGTGCCAGCGGTACGGAGCGGGTTATGAACACTGAAGCTTTCTTT.

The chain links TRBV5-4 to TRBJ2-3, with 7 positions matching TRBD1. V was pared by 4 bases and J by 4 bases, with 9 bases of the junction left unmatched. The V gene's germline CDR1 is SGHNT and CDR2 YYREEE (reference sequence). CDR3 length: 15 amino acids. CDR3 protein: CASSAGGIGPDTQYF. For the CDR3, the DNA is TGTGCCAGCAGCGCAGGGGGAATTGGCCCAGATACGCAGTATTTT.

The CDR3 DNA reads TGTGCCAGCAGTCCACCGCCAGGGGGCACTGAAGCTTTCTTT. It specifies CASSPPPGGTEAFF. The chain recombines TRBV6-5 with TRBJ1-1, with TRBD1 matching over 7 bases. V lost 5 bases to trimming and J lost 4 bases; unmatched junction nucleotides: 7. The CDR3 has 14 residues. Germline loops: CDR1 MNHEY, CDR2 SVGAGI.

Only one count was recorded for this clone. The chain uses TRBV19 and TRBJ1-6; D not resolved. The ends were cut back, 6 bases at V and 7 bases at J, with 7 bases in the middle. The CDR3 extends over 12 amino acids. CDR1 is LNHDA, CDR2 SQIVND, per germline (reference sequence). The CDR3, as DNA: TGTGCCAGTAGCCCGGGGAATTCACCCCTCCACTTT. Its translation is CASSPGNSPLHF.

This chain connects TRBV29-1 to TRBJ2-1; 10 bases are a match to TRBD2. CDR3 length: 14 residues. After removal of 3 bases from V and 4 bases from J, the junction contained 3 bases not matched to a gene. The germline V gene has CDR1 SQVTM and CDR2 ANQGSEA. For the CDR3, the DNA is TGCAGCGTTGATCTACTAGCGGGGTACAATGAGCAGTTCTTC. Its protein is CSVDLLAGYNEQFF.

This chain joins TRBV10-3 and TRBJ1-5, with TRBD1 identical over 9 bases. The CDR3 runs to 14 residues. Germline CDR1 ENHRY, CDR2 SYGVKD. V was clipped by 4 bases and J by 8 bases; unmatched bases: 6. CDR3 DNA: TGTGCCATCAGTGGGACAGGGGCGGGCGAGCCCCAGCATTTT. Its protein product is CAISGTGAGEPQHF.

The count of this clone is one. This chain's CDR3 is CASSNSGPSGYNEQFF. DNA for the CDR3: TGTGCCAGCAGCAATTCTGGGCCTAGCGGATACAATGAGCAGTTCTTC. The V gene is TRBV7-3, the J gene TRBJ2-1; 7 bases are shared with TRBD2. The ends lost 5 bases at V and 4 bases at J; junction bases unmatched: 11. CDR3 size: 16 residues. The germline V gene encodes CDR1 SGHTA and CDR2 FQGTGA.

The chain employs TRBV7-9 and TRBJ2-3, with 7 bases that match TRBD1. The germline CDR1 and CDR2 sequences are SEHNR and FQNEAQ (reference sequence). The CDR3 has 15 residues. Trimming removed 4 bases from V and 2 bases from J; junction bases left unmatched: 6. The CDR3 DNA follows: TGTGCCAGCAGCTACGCCACAGGGGACACAGATACGCAGTATTTT. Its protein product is CASSYATGDTDTQYF.

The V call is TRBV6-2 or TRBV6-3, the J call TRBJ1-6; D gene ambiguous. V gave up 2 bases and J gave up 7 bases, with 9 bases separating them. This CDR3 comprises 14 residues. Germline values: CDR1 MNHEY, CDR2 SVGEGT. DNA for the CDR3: TGTGCCAGCAGTTACCCCACTGCCAATTCACCCCTCCACTTT. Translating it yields CASSYPTANSPLHF.

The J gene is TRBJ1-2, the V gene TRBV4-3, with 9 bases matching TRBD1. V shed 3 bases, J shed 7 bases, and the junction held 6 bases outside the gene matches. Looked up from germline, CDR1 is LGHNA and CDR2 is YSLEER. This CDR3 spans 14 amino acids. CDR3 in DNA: TGCGCCAGCAGCCAGACCGGGACAGGGTTTGGCTACACCTTC. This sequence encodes CASSQTGTGFGYTF.

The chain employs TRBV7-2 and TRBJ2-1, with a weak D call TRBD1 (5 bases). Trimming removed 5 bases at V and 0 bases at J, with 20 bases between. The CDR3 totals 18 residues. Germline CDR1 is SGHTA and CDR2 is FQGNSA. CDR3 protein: CASSTSLGLTVSYNEQFF. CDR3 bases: TGTGCCAGCAGCACATCTCTCGGGTTGACAGTCTCCTACAATGAGCAGTTCTTC.

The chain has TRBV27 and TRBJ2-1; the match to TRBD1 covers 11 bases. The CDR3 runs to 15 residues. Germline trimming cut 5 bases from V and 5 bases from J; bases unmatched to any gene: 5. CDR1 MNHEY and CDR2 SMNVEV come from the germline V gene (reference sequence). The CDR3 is CASSPDRGPNNEQFF. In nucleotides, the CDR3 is TGTGCCAGCAGTCCGGACAGGGGGCCTAACAATGAGCAGTTCTTC.

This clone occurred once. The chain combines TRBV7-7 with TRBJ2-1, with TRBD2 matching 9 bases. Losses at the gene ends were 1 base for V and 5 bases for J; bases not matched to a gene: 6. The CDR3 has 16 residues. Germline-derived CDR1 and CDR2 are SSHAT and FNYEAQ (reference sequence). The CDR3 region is CASSLGSGSFDNEQFF. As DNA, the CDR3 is TGTGCCAGCAGCTTAGGTAGCGGGAGTTTTGACAATGAGCAGTTCTTC.

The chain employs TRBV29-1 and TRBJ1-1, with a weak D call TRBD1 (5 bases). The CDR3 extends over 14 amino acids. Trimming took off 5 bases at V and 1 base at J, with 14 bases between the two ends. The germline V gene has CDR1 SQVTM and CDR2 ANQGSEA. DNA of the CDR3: TGCAGCGTTCAGAGTCTGACAGCGAACACTGAAGCTTTCTTT. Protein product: CSVQSLTANTEAFF.

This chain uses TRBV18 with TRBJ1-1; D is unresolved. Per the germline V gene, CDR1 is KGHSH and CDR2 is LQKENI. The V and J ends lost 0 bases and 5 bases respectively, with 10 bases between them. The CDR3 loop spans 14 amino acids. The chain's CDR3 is CASSPPNRETEAFF. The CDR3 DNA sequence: TGTGCCAGCTCACCACCTAATAGGGAGACTGAAGCTTTCTTT.

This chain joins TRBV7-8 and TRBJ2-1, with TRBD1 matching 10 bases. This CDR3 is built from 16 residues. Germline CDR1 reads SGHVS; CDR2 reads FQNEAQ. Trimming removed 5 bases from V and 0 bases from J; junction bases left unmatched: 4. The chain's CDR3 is CASSIRTGGSYNEQFF. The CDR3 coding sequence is TGTGCCAGCAGCATCCGGACAGGGGGCTCCTACAATGAGCAGTTCTTC.